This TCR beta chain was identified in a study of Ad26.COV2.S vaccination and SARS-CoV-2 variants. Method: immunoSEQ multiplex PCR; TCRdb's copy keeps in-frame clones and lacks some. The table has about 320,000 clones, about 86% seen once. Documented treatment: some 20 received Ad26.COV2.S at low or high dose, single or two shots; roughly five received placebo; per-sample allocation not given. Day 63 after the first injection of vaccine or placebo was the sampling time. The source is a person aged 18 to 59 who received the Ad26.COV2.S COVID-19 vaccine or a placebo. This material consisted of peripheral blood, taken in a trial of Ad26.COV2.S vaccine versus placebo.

The CDR3 loop is CTSSPSPGTAYNEQFF. CDR3 bases: TGCACCAGCAGCCCTTCTCCCGGGACGGCCTACAATGAGCAGTTCTTC. This rearrangement joins TRBV1 to TRBJ2-1. TRBV1 is termed a pseudogene. The CDR3 runs to 16 residues.